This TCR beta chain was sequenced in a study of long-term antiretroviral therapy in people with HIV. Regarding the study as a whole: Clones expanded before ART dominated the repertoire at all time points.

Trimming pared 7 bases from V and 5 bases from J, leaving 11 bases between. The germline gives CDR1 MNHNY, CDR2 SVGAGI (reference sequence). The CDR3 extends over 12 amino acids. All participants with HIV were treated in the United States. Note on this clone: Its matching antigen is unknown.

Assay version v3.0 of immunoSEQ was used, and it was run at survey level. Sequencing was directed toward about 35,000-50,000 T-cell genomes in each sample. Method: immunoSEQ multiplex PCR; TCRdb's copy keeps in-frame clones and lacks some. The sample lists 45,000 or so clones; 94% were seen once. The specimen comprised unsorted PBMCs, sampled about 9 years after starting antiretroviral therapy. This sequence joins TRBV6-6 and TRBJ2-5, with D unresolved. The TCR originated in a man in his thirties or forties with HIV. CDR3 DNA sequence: TGTGCCAGCAAGGGATCATGGGAGACCCAGTACTTC. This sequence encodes CASKGSWETQYF.